This T cell receptor (beta chain) was sequenced for a study of PD-1 blockade in classical Hodgkin lymphoma. Sequencing used immunoSEQ multiplex PCR; TCRdb keeps in-frame clones, though not all of them. Of 5,500 to 7,500 clones in the sample, around four fifths were seen once. Notes on the study in general: CD8+ TCR diversity did not rise significantly by C4D1, unlike CD4+.

Time point given: cycle 4 day 1 (C4D1), after more than five weeks of nivolumab. Each patient's relapse followed autologous stem cell transplantation, and brentuximab vedotin exposure varied. Note on this clone: What it binds is not known.

Sequencing used peripheral blood mononuclear cells (PBMCs), obtained before the fourth cycle of nivolumab. This receptor was obtained from a human donor with classical Hodgkin lymphoma.

This chain's CDR3 is CASSVAGQGALQDTQYF. In nucleotides, the CDR3 is TGTGCCAGCAGCGTTGCTGGACAGGGGGCCTTACAAGATACGCAGTATTTT. This chain uses TRBV9 with TRBJ2-3; 11 bases map to TRBD1. CDR1 and CDR2 (germline): SGDLS, YYNGEE. V dropped 2 bases and J dropped 5; count of bases not matched to a gene: 10. CDR3 length: 17 residues.